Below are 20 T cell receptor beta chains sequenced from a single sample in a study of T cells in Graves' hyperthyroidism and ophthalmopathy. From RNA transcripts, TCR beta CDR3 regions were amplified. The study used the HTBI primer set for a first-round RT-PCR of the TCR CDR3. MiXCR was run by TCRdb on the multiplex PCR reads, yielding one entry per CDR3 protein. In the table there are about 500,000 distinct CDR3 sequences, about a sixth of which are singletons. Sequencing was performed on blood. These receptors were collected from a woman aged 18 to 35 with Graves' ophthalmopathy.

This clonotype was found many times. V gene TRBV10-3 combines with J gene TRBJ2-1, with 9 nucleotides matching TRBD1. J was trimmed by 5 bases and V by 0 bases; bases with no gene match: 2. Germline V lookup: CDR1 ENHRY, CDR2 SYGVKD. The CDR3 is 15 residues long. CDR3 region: CAISESRDRDNEQFF. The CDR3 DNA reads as TGTGCCATCAGTGAGTCGAGGGACAGGGACAATGAGCAGTTCTTC.

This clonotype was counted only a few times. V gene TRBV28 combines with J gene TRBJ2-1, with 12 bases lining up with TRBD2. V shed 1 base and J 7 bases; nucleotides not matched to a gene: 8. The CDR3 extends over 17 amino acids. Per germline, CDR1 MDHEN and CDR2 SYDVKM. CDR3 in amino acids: CASSLYLAGGGPNEQFF. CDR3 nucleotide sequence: TGTGCCAGCAGTTTATACCTAGCGGGAGGGGGCCCGAATGAGCAGTTCTTC.

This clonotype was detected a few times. CDR3: CASSDRDTAGGEQFF. The CDR3 coding sequence is TGTGCCAGCAGTGATAGGGACACTGCGGGTGGTGAGCAGTTCTTC. The rearrangement links TRBV2 to TRBJ2-1, with D perhaps matching TRBD1 (6 bases). Trimming pared 3 bases from V and 9 bases from J, leaving 18 bases between. The CDR3 loop spans 15 amino acids. Germline values: CDR1 SNHLY, CDR2 FYNNEI.

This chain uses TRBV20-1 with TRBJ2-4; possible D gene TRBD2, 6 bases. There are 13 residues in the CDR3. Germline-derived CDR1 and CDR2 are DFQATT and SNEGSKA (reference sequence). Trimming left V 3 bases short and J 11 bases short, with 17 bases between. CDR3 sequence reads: CSASEDTGTVQYF. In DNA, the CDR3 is TGCAGTGCTAGCGAGGACACGGGGACTGTTCAGTACTTC.

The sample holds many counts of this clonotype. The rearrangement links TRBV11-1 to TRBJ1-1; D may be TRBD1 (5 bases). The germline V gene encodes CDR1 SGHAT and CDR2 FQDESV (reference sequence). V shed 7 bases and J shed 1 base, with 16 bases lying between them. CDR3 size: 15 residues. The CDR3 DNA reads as TGTGCCAGCACCATTAGAGGTCAGGGGAACACTGAAGCTTTCTTT. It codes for CASTIRGQGNTEAFF.

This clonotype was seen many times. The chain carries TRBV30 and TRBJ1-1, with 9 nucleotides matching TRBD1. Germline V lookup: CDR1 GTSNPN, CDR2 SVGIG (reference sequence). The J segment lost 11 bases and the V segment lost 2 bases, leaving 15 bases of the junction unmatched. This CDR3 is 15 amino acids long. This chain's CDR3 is CAWSPLLQGARGAFF. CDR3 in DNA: TGTGCCTGGAGTCCCCTTTTACAGGGGGCAAGGGGGGCTTTCTTT.

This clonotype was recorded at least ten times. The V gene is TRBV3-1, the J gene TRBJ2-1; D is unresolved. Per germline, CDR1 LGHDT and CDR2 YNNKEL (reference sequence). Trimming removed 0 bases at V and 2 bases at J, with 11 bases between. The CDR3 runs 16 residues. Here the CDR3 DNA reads TGTGCCAGCAGCCAAGATCCGTTAGCCCCCTACAATGAGCAGTTCTTC. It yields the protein CASSQDPLAPYNEQFF.

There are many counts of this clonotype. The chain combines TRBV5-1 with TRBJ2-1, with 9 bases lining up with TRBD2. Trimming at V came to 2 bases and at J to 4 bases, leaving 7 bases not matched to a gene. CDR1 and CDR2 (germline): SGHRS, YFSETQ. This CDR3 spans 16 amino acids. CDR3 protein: CASSFGAGGQYNEQFF. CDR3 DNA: TGCGCCAGCAGCTTCGGGGCGGGGGGGCAATACAATGAGCAGTTCTTC. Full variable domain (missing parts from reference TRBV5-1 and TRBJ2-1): KAGVTQTPRYLIKTRGQQVTLSCSPISGHRSVSWYQQTPGQGLQFLFEYFSETQRNKGNFPGRFSGRQFSNSRSEMNVSTLELGDSALYLCASSFGAGGQYNEQFFGPGTRLTVL.

The CDR3 sequence is CASSQVGQGSYEQYF. Written as DNA, the CDR3 is TGCGCCAGCAGCCAAGTGGGACAGGGTTCCTACGAGCAGTACTTC. This rearrangement joins TRBV4-3 to TRBJ2-7; TRBD1 matches 9 bases. CDR1 and CDR2 from the germline V gene are LGHNA and YSLEER. J gave up 1 base and V 1 base, and 2 bases lay outside the gene matches. CDR3 length equals 15 residues.

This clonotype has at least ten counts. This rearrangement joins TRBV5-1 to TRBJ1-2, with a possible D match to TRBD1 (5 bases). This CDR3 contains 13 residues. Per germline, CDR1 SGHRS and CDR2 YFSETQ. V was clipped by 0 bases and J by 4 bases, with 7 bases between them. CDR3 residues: CASSLEGLYGYTF. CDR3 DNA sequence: TGCGCCAGCAGCTTGGAGGGACTCTATGGCTACACCTTC.

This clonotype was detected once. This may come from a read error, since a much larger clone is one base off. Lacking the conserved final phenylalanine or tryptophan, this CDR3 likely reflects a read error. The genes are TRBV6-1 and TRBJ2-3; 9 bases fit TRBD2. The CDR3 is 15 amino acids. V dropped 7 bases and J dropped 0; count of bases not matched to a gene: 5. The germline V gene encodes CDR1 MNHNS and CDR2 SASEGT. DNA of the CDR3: TGTGCCAGCAACGTAGCGGGGGCTAGCACAGATACGCAGTATTCT. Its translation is CASNVAGASTDTQYS.

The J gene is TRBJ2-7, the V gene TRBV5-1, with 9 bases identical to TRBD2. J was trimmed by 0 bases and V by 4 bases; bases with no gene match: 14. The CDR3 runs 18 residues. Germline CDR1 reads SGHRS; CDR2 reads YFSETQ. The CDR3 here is CASSAQGLAADSSYEQYF. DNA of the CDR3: TGCGCCAGCAGCGCCCAGGGACTAGCAGCCGACAGCTCCTACGAGCAGTACTTC. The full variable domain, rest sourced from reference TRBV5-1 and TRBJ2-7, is KAGVTQTPRYLIKTRGQQVTLSCSPISGHRSVSWYQQTPGQGLQFLFEYFSETQRNKGNFPGRFSGRQFSNSRSEMNVSTLELGDSALYLCASSAQGLAADSSYEQYFGPGTRLTVT.

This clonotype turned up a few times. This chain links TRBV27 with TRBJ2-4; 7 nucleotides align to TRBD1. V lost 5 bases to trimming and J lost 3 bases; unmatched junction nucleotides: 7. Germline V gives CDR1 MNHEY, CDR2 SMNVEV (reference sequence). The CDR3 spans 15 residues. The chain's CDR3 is CASSLTGYGKNIQYF. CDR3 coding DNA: TGTGCCAGCAGTCTGACAGGGTACGGCAAAAACATTCAGTACTTC.

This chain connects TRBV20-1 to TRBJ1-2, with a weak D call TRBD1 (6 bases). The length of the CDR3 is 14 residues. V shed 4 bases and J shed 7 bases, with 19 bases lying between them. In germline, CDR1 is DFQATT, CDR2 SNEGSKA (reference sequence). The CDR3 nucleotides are TGCAGTGCTAACTACGGGGGGACAAGTGGTGGCTACACCTTC. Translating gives CSANYGGTSGGYTF.

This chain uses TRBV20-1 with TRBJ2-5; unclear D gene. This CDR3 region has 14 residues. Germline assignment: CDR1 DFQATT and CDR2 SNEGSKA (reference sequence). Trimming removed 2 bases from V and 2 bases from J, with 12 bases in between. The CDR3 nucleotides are TGCAGTGCTAGACGGTCGAGAGAACAAGAGACCCAGTACTTC. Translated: CSARRSREQETQYF.

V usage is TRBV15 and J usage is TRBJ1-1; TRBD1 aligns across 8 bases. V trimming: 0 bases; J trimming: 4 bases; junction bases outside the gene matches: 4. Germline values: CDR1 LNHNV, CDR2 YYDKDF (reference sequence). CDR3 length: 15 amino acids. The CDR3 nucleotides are TGTGCCACCAGCAGAGACAGGGGGCCCGGCACTGAAGCTTTCTTT. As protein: CATSRDRGPGTEAFF.

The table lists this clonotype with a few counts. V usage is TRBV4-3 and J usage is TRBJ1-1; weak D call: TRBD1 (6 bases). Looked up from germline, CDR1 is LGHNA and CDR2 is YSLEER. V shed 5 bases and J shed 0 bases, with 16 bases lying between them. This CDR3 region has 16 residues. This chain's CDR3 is CASSARGQLMNTEAFF. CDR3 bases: TGCGCCAGCAGCGCAAGAGGACAGCTGATGAACACTGAAGCTTTCTTT.

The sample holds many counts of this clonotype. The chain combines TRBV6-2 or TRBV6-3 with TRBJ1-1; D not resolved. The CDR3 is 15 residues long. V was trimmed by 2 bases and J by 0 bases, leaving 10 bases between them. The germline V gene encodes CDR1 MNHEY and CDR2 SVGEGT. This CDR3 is CASSYGVGMNTEAFF. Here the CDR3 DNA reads TGTGCCAGCAGTTACGGGGTCGGAATGAACACTGAAGCTTTCTTT.

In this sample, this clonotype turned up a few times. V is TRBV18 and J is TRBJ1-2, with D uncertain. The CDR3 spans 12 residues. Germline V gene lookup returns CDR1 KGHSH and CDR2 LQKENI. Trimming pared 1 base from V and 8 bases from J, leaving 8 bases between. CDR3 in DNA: TGTGCCAGCTCACCACAGGGTAGAGGCTACACCTTC. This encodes CASSPQGRGYTF.

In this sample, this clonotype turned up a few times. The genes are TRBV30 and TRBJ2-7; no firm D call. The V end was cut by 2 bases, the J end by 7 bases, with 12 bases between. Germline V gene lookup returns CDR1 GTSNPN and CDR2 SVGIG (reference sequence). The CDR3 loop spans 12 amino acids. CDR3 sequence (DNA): TGTGCCTGGAGTATAACTTCCTTGGAGCAGTACTTC. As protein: CAWSITSLEQYF.